This section outlines one TCR beta chain sequence together with its context. Libraries were prepared by immunoSEQ multiplex PCR; TCRdb keeps only in-frame clonotypes and omits some of them. Of 100,000 to 150,000 clones detected, over 75% appear once; the ten largest clones hold approximately 2%. Germline V gene lookup returns CDR1 LGHNA and CDR2 YSLEER. The CDR3 totals 17 residues. The V segment lost 0 bases and the J segment 0 bases; nucleotides outside the gene matches: 5. This specimen comes from a study of cytotoxic CD8 clonotypes in ibrutinib-treated CLL. This chain links TRBV4-3 with TRBJ2-3; 8 nucleotides match TRBD2. This TCR was recovered from a human donor with chronic lymphocytic leukemia. Here the sequenced sample was PBMCs, taken after 24 months of ibrutinib treatment. This CDR3 reads CASSQDATGGSTDTQYF. The CDR3, as DNA: TGCGCCAGCAGCCAAGATGCCACGGGGGGGAGCACAGATACGCAGTATTTT.